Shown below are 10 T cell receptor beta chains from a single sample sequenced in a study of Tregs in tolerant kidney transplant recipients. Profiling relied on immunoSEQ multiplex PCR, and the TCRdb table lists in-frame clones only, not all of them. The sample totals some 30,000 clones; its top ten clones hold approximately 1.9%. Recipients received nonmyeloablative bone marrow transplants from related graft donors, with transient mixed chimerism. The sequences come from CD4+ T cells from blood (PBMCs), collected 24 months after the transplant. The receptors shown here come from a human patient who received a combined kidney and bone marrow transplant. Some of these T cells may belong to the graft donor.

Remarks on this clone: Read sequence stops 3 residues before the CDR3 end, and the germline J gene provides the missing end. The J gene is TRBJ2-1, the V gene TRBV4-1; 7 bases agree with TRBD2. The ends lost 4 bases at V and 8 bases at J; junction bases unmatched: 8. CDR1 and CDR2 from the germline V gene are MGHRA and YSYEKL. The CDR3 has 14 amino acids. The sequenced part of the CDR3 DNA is TGCGCCAGCAGCCCGGGACTATCTAGAGATGAG. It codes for CASSPGLSRDE. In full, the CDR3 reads CASSPGLSRDEQFF.

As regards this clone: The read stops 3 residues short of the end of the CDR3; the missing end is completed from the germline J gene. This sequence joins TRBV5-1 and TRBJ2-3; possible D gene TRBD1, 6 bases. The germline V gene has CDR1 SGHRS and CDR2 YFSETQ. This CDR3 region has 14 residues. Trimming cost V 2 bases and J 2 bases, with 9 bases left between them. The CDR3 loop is CASSFGQHTDTQYF. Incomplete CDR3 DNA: TGCGCCAGCAGCTTCGGACAGCACACAGATACG.

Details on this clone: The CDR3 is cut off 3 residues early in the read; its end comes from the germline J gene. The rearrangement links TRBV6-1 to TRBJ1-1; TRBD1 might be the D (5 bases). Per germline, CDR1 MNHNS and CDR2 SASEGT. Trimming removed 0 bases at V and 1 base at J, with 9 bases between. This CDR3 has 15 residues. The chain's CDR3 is CASSEAWGGNTEAFF. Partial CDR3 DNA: TGTGCCAGCAGTGAAGCATGGGGCGGGAACACTGAA.

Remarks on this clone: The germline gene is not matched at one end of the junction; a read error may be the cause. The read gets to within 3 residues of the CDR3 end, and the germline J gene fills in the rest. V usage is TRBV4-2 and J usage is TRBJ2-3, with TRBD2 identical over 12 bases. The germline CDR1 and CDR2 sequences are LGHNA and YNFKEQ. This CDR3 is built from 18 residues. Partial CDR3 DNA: TGCGCCAGCAGCCAAGAGGGGTGGACTAGCGGGAACACAGATACG. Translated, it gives CASSQEGWTSGNTDT. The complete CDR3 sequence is CASSQEGWTSGNTDTQYF.

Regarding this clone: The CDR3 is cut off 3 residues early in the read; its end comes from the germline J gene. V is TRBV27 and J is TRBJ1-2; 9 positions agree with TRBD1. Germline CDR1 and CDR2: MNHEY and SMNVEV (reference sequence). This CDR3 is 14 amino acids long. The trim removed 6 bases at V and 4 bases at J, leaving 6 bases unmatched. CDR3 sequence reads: CASRGTGRAYGYTF. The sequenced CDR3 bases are TGTGCCAGCAGGGGGACAGGGAGAGCCTATGGC.

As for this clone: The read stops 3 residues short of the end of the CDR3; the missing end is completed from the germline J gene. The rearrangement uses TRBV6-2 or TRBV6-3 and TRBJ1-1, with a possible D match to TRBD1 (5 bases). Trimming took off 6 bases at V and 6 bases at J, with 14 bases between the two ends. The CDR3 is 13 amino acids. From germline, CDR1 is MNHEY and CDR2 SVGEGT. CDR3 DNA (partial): TGTGCCAGCAGGGCAGGGATTTTGGCTGAA. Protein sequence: CASRAGILAE. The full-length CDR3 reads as CASRAGILAEAFF.

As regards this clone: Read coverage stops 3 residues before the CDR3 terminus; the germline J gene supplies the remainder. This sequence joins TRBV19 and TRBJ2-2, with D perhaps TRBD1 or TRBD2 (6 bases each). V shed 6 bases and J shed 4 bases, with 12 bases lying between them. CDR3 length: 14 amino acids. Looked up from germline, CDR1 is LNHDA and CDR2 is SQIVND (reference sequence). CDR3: CASSLQGGTGELFF. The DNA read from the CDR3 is TGTGCCAGTAGCCTACAGGGAGGCACCGGGGAG.

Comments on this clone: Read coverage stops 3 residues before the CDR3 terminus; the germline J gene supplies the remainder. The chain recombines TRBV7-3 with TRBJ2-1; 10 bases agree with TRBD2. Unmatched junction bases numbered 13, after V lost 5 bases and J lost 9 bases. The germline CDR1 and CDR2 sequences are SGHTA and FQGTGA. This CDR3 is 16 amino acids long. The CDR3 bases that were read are TGTGCCAGCAGCCCCCGTTCGGCTAGCGGGAGTACTGAG. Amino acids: CASSPRSASGSTE. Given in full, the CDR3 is CASSPRSASGSTEQFF.

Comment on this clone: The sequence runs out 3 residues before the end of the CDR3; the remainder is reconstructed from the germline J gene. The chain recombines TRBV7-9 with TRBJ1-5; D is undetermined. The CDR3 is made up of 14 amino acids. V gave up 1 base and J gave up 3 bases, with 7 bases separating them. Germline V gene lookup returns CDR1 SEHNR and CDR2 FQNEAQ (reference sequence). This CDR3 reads CASSLGDNNQPQHF. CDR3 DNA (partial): TGTGCCAGCAGCTTAGGCGACAACAATCAGCCC.

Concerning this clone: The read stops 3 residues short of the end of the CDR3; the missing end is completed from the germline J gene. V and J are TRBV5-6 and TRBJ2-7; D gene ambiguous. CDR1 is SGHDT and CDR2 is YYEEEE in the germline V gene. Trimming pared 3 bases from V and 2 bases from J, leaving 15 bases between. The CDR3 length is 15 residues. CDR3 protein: CASSYTMDPTYEQYF. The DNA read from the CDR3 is TGTGCCAGCAGCTACACTATGGATCCTACCTACGAG.